A selection of T cell receptor beta chains follows, all from one sample in a study of T cell responses to AZD1222 COVID-19 vaccine. Produced via immunoSEQ multiplex PCR; TCRdb's table is partial and in-frame only. The data hold 200,000 or so clones, with approximately 91% observed a single time. The source material was peripheral blood, sampled on day 0 of AZD1222 vaccination. The receptors originated from an adult in good health. Both conserved end residues are part of each CDR3. The D gene is left open where the match is weak. Not all rows give a size; the values are once, few, many and, for expanded clones, a class.

V	size	J	D	CDR3	DNA
TRBV7-9	.	TRBJ2-2	TRBD1	CASSLDWDRYTGELFF	TGTGCCAGCAGCTTAGATTGGGACAGATACACCGGGGAGCTGTTTTTT
TRBV28	.	TRBJ1-4	.	CASSSGDGLFF	TGTGCCAGCAGTTCGGGTGACGGTCTGTTTTTT
TRBV5-4	.	TRBJ1-2	.	CASSSDDSYGYTF	TGTGCCAGCAGCTCAGACGACAGCTATGGCTACACCTTC
TRBV5-4	.	TRBJ1-2	TRBD1	CASSTPGQGDTF	TGTGCCAGCAGCACGCCGGGACAGGGCGACACCTTC
TRBV4-2	few	TRBJ2-1	TRBD2	CASSQGLAGGGSEQFF	TGTGCCAGCAGCCAAGGCCTAGCGGGAGGGGGGAGTGAGCAGTTCTTC
TRBV7-9	.	TRBJ1-2	.	CASSRDGNYGYTF	TGTGCCAGCAGCCGGGACGGGAACTATGGCTACACCTTC
TRBV7-9	.	TRBJ1-6	.	CASSTTTEYNSPLHF	TGTGCCAGCAGCACCACGACCGAGTATAATTCACCCCTCCACTTT
TRBV11-2	.	TRBJ2-2	.	CASSSNVYAGELFF	TGTGCCAGCAGCTCAAACGTATACGCCGGGGAGCTGTTTTTT
TRBV13	.	TRBJ2-1	TRBD2	CASSTSSGSYNEQFF	TGTGCCAGCAGCACGTCTAGCGGCTCCTACAATGAGCAGTTCTTC
TRBV28	.	TRBJ2-7	TRBD2	CASSKGRREVPYEQYF	TGTGCCAGCAGTAAAGGGCGGCGGGAGGTTCCCTACGAGCAGTACTTC
TRBV15	once	TRBJ2-7	TRBD2	CATSRDNSGRNSYEQYF	TGTGCCACCAGCAGAGATAATAGCGGGCGGAACTCCTACGAGCAGTACTTC
TRBV29-1	.	TRBJ2-1	TRBD2	CSVELLAAYNEQFF	TGCAGCGTTGAATTACTAGCGGCTTACAATGAGCAGTTCTTC
TRBV11-2	once	TRBJ2-3	.	CASSPLTSTDTQYF	TGTGCCAGCAGCCCCCTCACGAGCACAGATACGCAGTATTTT
TRBV18	once	TRBJ1-5	.	CASSPRGSSNQPQHF	TGTGCCAGCTCACCTCGGGGTAGTAGCAATCAGCCCCAGCATTTT
TRBV28	once	TRBJ2-7	.	CASRRDSYEQYF	TGTGCCAGCAGGAGGGACTCCTACGAGCAGTACTTC
TRBV28	.	TRBJ2-3	.	CASTGRARSDTQYF	TGTGCCAGCACTGGGCGGGCCCGTAGCGATACGCAGTATTTT
TRBV6-1	.	TRBJ1-4	.	CASSESWKLFF	TGTGCCAGCAGTGAAAGCTGGAAACTGTTTTTT
TRBV27	.	TRBJ2-7	.	CASSLVSSYEQYF	TGTGCCAGCAGTCTTGTAAGCTCCTACGAGCAGTACTTC
TRBV9	few	TRBJ2-7	.	CASSVAGGGYEQYF	TGTGCCAGCAGCGTAGCAGGGGGAGGCTACGAGCAGTACTTC
TRBV12-3/TRBV12-4	.	TRBJ1-1	.	CASSLAQYTEAFF	TGTGCCAGCAGTTTGGCTCAGTACACTGAAGCTTTCTTT
TRBV5-1	.	TRBJ1-1	.	CASSAEGTGTPEAFF	TGCGCCAGCAGCGCGGAGGGAACAGGGACGCCTGAAGCTTTCTTT
TRBV28	.	TRBJ2-1	.	CASSPIPGTGDLRIDEQFF	TGTGCCAGCAGTCCGATCCCCGGTACAGGGGACTTGCGGATCGATGAGCAGTTCTTC
TRBV5-1	few	TRBJ1-2	.	CASSLGGPGTYGYTF	TGCGCCAGCAGCTTGGGGGGTCCCGGCACCTATGGCTACACCTTC
TRBV6-6	.	TRBJ2-2	TRBD1	CASSPGTGTNTGELFF	TGTGCCAGCAGCCCGGGGACAGGGACGAACACCGGGGAGCTGTTTTTT
TRBV28	.	TRBJ2-7	.	CASSFHNGVVEQYF	TGTGCCAGCAGTTTTCATAACGGGGTCGTTGAGCAGTACTTC
TRBV7-2	.	TRBJ1-5	.	CASSLAPGSNQPQHF	TGTGCCAGCAGCTTAGCCCCGGGCTCCAATCAGCCCCAGCATTTT
TRBV7-2	.	TRBJ2-3	TRBD2	CASSPRGGGATDTQYF	TGTGCCAGCAGCCCCCGGGGCGGGGGGGCCACAGATACGCAGTATTTT
TRBV7-9	.	TRBJ2-7	TRBD1	CASSFRGQAEQYF	TGTGCCAGCAGCTTCAGGGGGCAGGCTGAGCAGTACTTC
TRBV6-4	.	TRBJ2-2	TRBD1	CASSEVPLTGGANTGELFF	TGTGCCAGCAGTGAAGTCCCCCTGACAGGGGGTGCGAACACCGGGGAGCTGTTTTTT
TRBV10-1	.	TRBJ1-1	.	CASSESGGFKSFF	TGCGCCAGCAGTGAATCGGGGGGCTTCAAATCTTTCTTT
TRBV5-6	.	TRBJ2-7	TRBD1	CASSMRLWTGGDPYEQYF	TGTGCCAGCAGTATGAGGCTCTGGACAGGGGGCGACCCCTACGAGCAGTACTTC
TRBV25-1	.	TRBJ1-6	.	CASRLGGNSPLHF	TGTGCCAGCAGGCTCGGAGGGAATTCACCCCTCCACTTT
TRBV5-6	.	TRBJ2-7	.	CASSYPVSGEQYF	TGTGCCAGCAGCTATCCGGTGTCGGGCGAGCAGTACTTC
TRBV3-1/TRBV3-2	.	TRBJ2-1	.	CASSPAAGTRLRYEQFF	TGTGCCAGCAGCCCAGCCGCCGGGACTCGCCTCAGGTATGAGCAGTTCTTC
TRBV7-2	.	TRBJ2-7	.	CASSPPPDRDEQYF	TGTGCCAGCAGCCCCCCTCCCGATAGGGACGAGCAGTACTTC
TRBV19	.	TRBJ2-1	TRBD1	CASSKSQGVMFDNEQFF	TGTGCCAGTAGTAAGAGCCAGGGGGTTATGTTTGATAATGAGCAGTTCTTC
TRBV5-8	.	TRBJ2-7	TRBD2	CASSLTSGRAYEQYF	TGTGCCAGCAGCTTGACTAGCGGGAGGGCCTACGAGCAGTACTTC
TRBV11-2	.	TRBJ1-1	.	CASSLLVGEAAEAFF	TGTGCCAGCAGCTTATTAGTGGGGGAGGCAGCTGAAGCTTTCTTT
TRBV6-6	.	TRBJ2-1	.	CASSPSASLYNEQFF	TGTGCCAGCAGCCCCTCGGCTAGCCTCTACAATGAGCAGTTCTTC
TRBV28	.	TRBJ2-7	TRBD2	CASSLASGTTYEQYF	TGTGCCAGCAGTTTGGCGTCGGGGACTACCTACGAGCAGTACTTC
TRBV6-2/TRBV6-3	.	TRBJ1-5	.	CASSYSFPVGNQPQHF	TGTGCCAGCAGTTACTCGTTCCCAGTTGGCAATCAGCCCCAGCATTTT
TRBV7-9	.	TRBJ2-2	.	CASTQRGDSTNTGELFF	TGTGCCAGCACCCAGAGAGGGGACTCAACGAACACCGGGGAGCTGTTTTTT
TRBV7-8	.	TRBJ2-5	.	CASLPNAGTRRETQYF	TGTGCCAGCCTCCCGAACGCCGGGACGAGGAGGGAGACCCAGTACTTC
TRBV27	.	TRBJ2-3	.	CASSWAGSRGRDTQYF	TGTGCCAGCAGTTGGGCCGGGAGTAGGGGGAGGGATACGCAGTATTTT
TRBV2	.	TRBJ1-1	.	CASSLQGNTEAFF	TGTGCCAGCAGTTTACAGGGGAACACTGAAGCTTTCTTT
TRBV2	.	TRBJ2-7	.	CASSGPRAVHEQYF	TGTGCCAGCAGTGGGCCCAGGGCAGTACACGAGCAGTACTTC
TRBV7-2	.	TRBJ1-1	.	CASSLDSGTNTEAFF	TGTGCCAGCAGCTTAGACTCAGGGACGAACACTGAAGCTTTCTTT
TRBV7-9	.	TRBJ2-3	TRBD2	CASSRSGGTDTQYF	TGTGCCAGCAGCCGTAGCGGGGGCACAGATACGCAGTATTTT
TRBV10-2	.	TRBJ2-1	.	CASSERSNEQFF	TGCGCCAGCAGTGAGAGGTCCAATGAGCAGTTCTTC
TRBV7-8	.	TRBJ1-3	TRBD1	CASSRGTGETGNTIYF	TGTGCCAGCAGCCGCGGGACAGGGGAAACTGGAAACACCATATATTTT